Below are 30 T cell receptor beta chains sequenced from a single sample in a study of T cells generated in artificial thymic organoids. Separate semi-nested PCRs amplified TCRalpha and TCRbeta libraries using constant-region reverse primers in TRAC or TRBC. TCRdb itself ran the 5' RACE reads through MiXCR, one entry per CDR3 protein. The data contain 6,000 to 8,000 distinct CDR3 sequences, around 25% of them singletons. These receptors lack a known antigen. Artificial thymic organoids aggregated human hematopoietic stem and progenitor cells with human DLL1-expressing MS5 murine stromal cells. FACS-sorted CD34+CD3- hematopoietic stem and progenitor cells, with residual T cells removed, seeded the organoids. Sequencing input: naive CD8+ T cells grown in artificial thymic organoids from cord blood stem and progenitor cells. Sample subset: CD3+TCRalphabeta+CD8SP T cells; for blood, CD45RO-CCR7+ naive CD8+ T cells. Receptors were obtained from a human donor who gave cord blood stem cells for thymic organoid culture, a cardiac surgery patient who gave postnatal thymus, or a blood donor (not recorded which).

In its sample, this clonotype ranks as medium-sized. J is TRBJ2-3 and V is TRBV5-1; 8 bases fit TRBD1. V lost 2 bases and J lost 4; bases outside the gene matches: 6. This CDR3 spans 15 amino acids. Per germline, CDR1 SGHRS and CDR2 YFSETQ. The CDR3 is CASSLSRGRADTQYF. The CDR3 bases are TGCGCCAGCAGCTTATCCAGGGGGCGGGCAGATACGCAGTATTTT.

This clonotype was seen a handful of times. This rearrangement joins TRBV27 to TRBJ2-1; 8 bases line up with TRBD2. The CDR3 has 17 amino acids. In germline, CDR1 is MNHEY, CDR2 SMNVEV (reference sequence). Trimming removed 6 bases from V and 1 base from J; junction bases left unmatched: 11. Here the CDR3 DNA reads TGTGCCAGCAGCTATACGCTCGGGGGGGGATCCTACAATGAGCAGTTCTTC. Its protein is CASSYTLGGGSYNEQFF.

The V call is TRBV4-3, the J call TRBJ2-3; D may be TRBD1 or TRBD2 (5 bases each). The CDR3 totals 18 residues. Trimming shortened V by 4 bases and J by 8 bases, and 28 bases separated the two germline ends. Germline V CDR1 and CDR2: LGHNA, YSLEER. The CDR3, as DNA: TGCGCCAGCAGCCTCCCAAACCCATCAAGTAGGGGACCTAGTACGCAGTATTTT. Translating it yields CASSLPNPSSRGPSTQYF.

In this sample, this clonotype is medium-sized. The chain couples TRBV20-1 to TRBJ2-5, with D uncertain. Germline V lookup: CDR1 DFQATT, CDR2 SNEGSKA (reference sequence). The CDR3 loop spans 13 amino acids. With 2 bases removed from V and 1 base from J, the gap between germline ends came to 8 bases. The CDR3 coding sequence is TGCAGTGCTAGACCGAGCTGCCAAGAGACCCAGTACTTC. Its translation is CSARPSCQETQYF.

This clonotype is judged medium-sized. The chain combines TRBV10-3 with TRBJ1-2; D might be TRBD1 (6 bases). This CDR3 spans 15 amino acids. Trimming cost V 8 bases and J 7 bases, with 23 bases left between them. Germline V gene data show CDR1 as ENHRY and CDR2 as SYGVKD. As DNA, the CDR3 is TGTGCCATCGGGAAGGGGGGCCTGGTCGGGTTTGGCTACACCTTC. It encodes CAIGKGGLVGFGYTF.

The chain is built from TRBV7-4 and TRBJ2-6, with 8 bases aligning to TRBD1. Germline V gives CDR1 SGHVT, CDR2 SQSDAQ. V lost 2 bases, J lost 1 base, and 4 bases stayed unmatched. The CDR3 is 17 amino acids. The CDR3 coding sequence is TGTGCCAGCAGCTTACAGGGGGCGCGATCTGGGGCCAACGTCCTGACTTTC. It specifies CASSLQGARSGANVLTF. Together with reference TRBV7-4 and TRBJ2-6, the CDR3 gives the full variable domain: GAGVSQSPRYKVAKRGRDVALRCDSISGHVTLYWYRQTLGQGSEVLTYSQSDAQRDKSGRPSGRFSAERPERSVSTLKIQRTEQGDSAVYLCASSLQGARSGANVLTFGAGSRLTVL.

In its sample, this clonotype ranks as medium-sized (0.01 to 0.1%). The gene calls are TRBV4-1 and TRBJ2-7; D is ambiguous. With 0 bases removed from V and 5 bases from J, the gap between germline ends came to 14 bases. The CDR3 is made up of 15 amino acids. CDR1 is MGHRA, CDR2 YSYEKL, per germline. CDR3 protein: CASSQDGDPRNEQYF. DNA of the CDR3: TGCGCCAGCAGCCAAGATGGAGACCCTCGGAACGAGCAGTACTTC.

J is TRBJ1-5 and V is TRBV20-1; no firm D call. The CDR3 totals 12 residues. Between the trimmed V and J ends, which lost 0 bases and 8 bases, there was a span of 8 bases. Germline lookup yields CDR1 DFQATT and CDR2 SNEGSKA (reference sequence). For the CDR3, the DNA is TGCAGTGCTAGAGAGGCCGGGGAGCCCCAGCATTTT. Its translation is CSAREAGEPQHF.

By proportion, this clonotype is medium-sized. The rearrangement uses TRBV12-3 or TRBV12-4 and TRBJ2-5; 8 positions match TRBD2. Germline trimming cut 3 bases from V and 5 bases from J; bases unmatched to any gene: 8. The CDR3 runs 15 residues. The CDR3 sequence: CASSFVLAVTETQYF. In nucleotides, the CDR3 is TGTGCCAGCAGTTTTGTACTAGCGGTGACGGAGACCCAGTACTTC.

Comment on this clonotype: An end of the junction differs from the germline gene, which may be a read error. The CDR3, as DNA: TGTGCCGGCAGCTCTCCAGGGGGTAGCAATCAGCCCCAGCATTTT. Its translation is CAGSSPGGSNQPQHF. This chain connects TRBV28 to TRBJ1-5; 7 bases match TRBD1. The CDR3 is 15 residues long. Germline CDR1 is MDHEN and CDR2 is SYDVKM. Full variable domain (rest looked up from reference TRBV28 and TRBJ1-5): DVKVTQSSRYLVKRTGEKVFLECVQDMDHENMFWYRQDPGLGLRLIYFSYDVKMKEKGDIPEGYSVSREKKERFSLILESASTNQTSMYLCAGSSPGGSNQPQHFGDGTRLSIL.

This clonotype ranks as medium-sized. V usage is TRBV20-1 and J usage is TRBJ1-3; D call uncertain. Germline CDR1 reads DFQATT; CDR2 reads SNEGSKA (reference sequence). Trimming removed 6 bases at V and 4 bases at J, with 7 bases between. The CDR3 covers 11 residues. In nucleotides, the CDR3 is TGCAGTGCCGCAGTCGGAAACACCATATATTTT. Amino acid sequence: CSAAVGNTIYF.

By proportion, this clonotype is medium-sized (0.01 to 0.1%). The V and J genes are TRBV10-1 and TRBJ2-2, with D maybe TRBD1 (6 bases). The V end lost 6 bases, the J end lost 9 bases, and 11 bases lay between the germline ends. The germline gives CDR1 WNHNN, CDR2 SYGVQD (reference sequence). CDR3 length: 12 amino acids. The chain's CDR3 is CASSSGDRELFF. In nucleotides, the CDR3 is TGCGCCAGCAGCTCAGGGGACCGGGAGCTGTTTTTT.

By its share, this clonotype is medium-sized. The V gene is TRBV29-1, the J gene TRBJ1-1, with D hard to call. CDR1 and CDR2 from the germline V gene are SQVTM and ANQGSEA. The CDR3 loop spans 14 amino acids. The ends were cut back, 0 bases at V and 0 bases at J, with 8 bases in the middle. The CDR3, as DNA: TGCAGCGTTGAAGAGCGTATTATGAACACTGAAGCTTTCTTT. This translates into CSVEERIMNTEAFF.

This clonotype turned up a few times. V usage is TRBV7-2 and J usage is TRBJ2-7; D is perhaps TRBD1 or TRBD2 (6 bases each). Trimming took off 1 base at V and 3 bases at J, with 10 bases between the two ends. Germline CDR1 reads SGHTA; CDR2 reads FQGNSA. The CDR3 consists of 14 residues. The CDR3 DNA reads as TGTGCCAGCAGCTTAGGGGGGGCGGGCTACGAGCAGTACTTC. Amino acid sequence: CASSLGGAGYEQYF.

The chain uses TRBV2 and TRBJ2-5; 10 nucleotides line up with TRBD2. Trimming took 0 bases from V and 5 from J; bases not matched to a gene: 6. The CDR3 length is 16 residues. CDR1 is SNHLY and CDR2 is FYNNEI in the germline V gene. The CDR3 DNA follows: TGTGCCAGCAGTGAAGCCCCTAGCGGGGGATACGAGACCCAGTACTTC. As protein: CASSEAPSGGYETQYF.

This clonotype was seen a handful of times. The chain is built from TRBV5-1 and TRBJ2-1; 8 positions match TRBD2. The CDR3 is made up of 16 amino acids. Germline-derived CDR1 and CDR2 are SGHRS and YFSETQ. Trimming at V came to 0 bases and at J to 3 bases, leaving 5 bases not matched to a gene. The CDR3 bases are TGCGCCAGCAGCTTGGCCGGGGGGGCGTTCTACAATGAGCAGTTCTTC. Its protein is CASSLAGGAFYNEQFF. The full variable domain, in which reference TRBV5-1 and TRBJ2-1 provide the parts outside the CDR3, is KAGVTQTPRYLIKTRGQQVTLSCSPISGHRSVSWYQQTPGQGLQFLFEYFSETQRNKGNFPGRFSGRQFSNSRSEMNVSTLELGDSALYLCASSLAGGAFYNEQFFGPGTRLTVL.

The rearrangement uses TRBV4-2 and TRBJ2-1; perhaps TRBD1 as D (5 bases). Trimming took 1 base from V and 5 from J, leaving 9 bases between them. This CDR3 is built from 14 residues. Looked up from germline, CDR1 is LGHNA and CDR2 is YNFKEQ. The CDR3 DNA sequence: TGTGCCAGCAGCCAAGTAGGGGCCCACAATGAGCAGTTCTTC. Protein: CASSQVGAHNEQFF.

This clonotype is classed as medium-sized. V and J are TRBV10-2 and TRBJ2-7, with D perhaps assigned TRBD1 or TRBD2 (5 bases each). Trimming removed 1 base at V and 2 bases at J, with 12 bases between. CDR3 length equals 15 residues. Germline V gene lookup returns CDR1 WSHSY and CDR2 SAAADI. The CDR3 region has the DNA TGCGCCAGCAGTGAGTGGGGGACGGCTACCTACGAGCAGTACTTC. Protein product: CASSEWGTATYEQYF.

This clonotype is termed medium-sized. This rearrangement joins TRBV4-1 to TRBJ2-7, with 8 bases fitting TRBD2. V lost 4 bases, J lost 4 bases, and 12 bases stayed unmatched. The CDR3 loop spans 16 amino acids. Germline CDR1 is MGHRA and CDR2 is YSYEKL. The CDR3 bases are TGCGCCAGCAGCCCCGTGGGAGTAGCGGGGTCGTACGAGCAGTACTTC. It translates to CASSPVGVAGSYEQYF.

The chain links TRBV12-3 or TRBV12-4 to TRBJ1-6, with D uncertain. The length of the CDR3 is 18 residues. V lost 5 bases to trimming and J lost 0 bases, with 17 bases between them. CDR3: CASSPRRVFSSYNSPLHF. CDR3 DNA sequence: TGTGCCAGCAGTCCACGACGGGTTTTTAGCTCCTATAATTCACCCCTCCACTTT.

As regards this clonotype: A much larger clone lies a single base off, so this may be a read error. The chain employs TRBV25-1 and TRBJ1-1; D is possibly TRBD1 (6 bases). This CDR3 region has 13 residues. Per germline, CDR1 MGHDK and CDR2 SYGVNS. The CDR3 loop is CVSSVGGHTEAFF. The CDR3 coding sequence is TGTGTCAGCAGTGTCGGGGGGCACACTGAAGCTTTCTTT.

The chain has TRBV4-2 and TRBJ1-2; no definite D call. Trimming pared 1 base from V and 8 bases from J, leaving 26 bases between. Looked up from germline, CDR1 is LGHNA and CDR2 is YNFKEQ. The CDR3 runs 18 residues. Here the CDR3 reads CASSQVKAGLGLMEGYTF. As DNA, the CDR3 is TGTGCCAGCAGCCAAGTCAAGGCGGGCCTTGGCCTTATGGAGGGCTACACCTTC.

Only a few counts were recorded for this clonotype. The chain links TRBV12-3 or TRBV12-4 to TRBJ2-5; D tentatively fits TRBD1 or TRBD2 (5 bases each). Trimming shortened V by 5 bases and J by 7 bases, and 14 bases separated the two germline ends. This CDR3 contains 13 residues. In nucleotides, the CDR3 is TGTGCCAGCAGTACCCGGGACGCGGGGACCCAGTACTTC. Translation gives CASSTRDAGTQYF.

The genes are TRBV11-2 and TRBJ2-5; tentative D call: TRBD1 (5 bases). V lost 6 bases, J lost 5 bases, and 7 bases lay in between. From germline, CDR1 is SGHAT and CDR2 FQNNGV. The CDR3 length is 11 residues. CDR3 nucleotide sequence: TGTGCCAGCAGACAGGTGGAGACCCAGTACTTC. Its protein is CASRQVETQYF.

The table lists this clonotype with a few counts. The rearrangement uses TRBV7-8 and TRBJ2-2; possibly TRBD2 for D (5 bases). Trimming pared 6 bases from V and 3 bases from J, leaving 17 bases between. The CDR3 consists of 16 residues. Germline V gives CDR1 SGHVS, CDR2 FQNEAQ. The CDR3 nucleotides are TGTGCCAGCAGGCGGGCCAGTGGAGAGTACACCGGGGAGCTGTTTTTT. Translated: CASRRASGEYTGELFF. Using reference TRBV7-8 and TRBJ2-2 for the parts outside the CDR3, the full variable domain is GAGVSQSPRYKVAKRGQDVALRCDPISGHVSLFWYQQALGQGPEFLTYFQNEAQLDKSGLPSDRFFAERPEGSVSTLKIQRTQQEDSAVYLCASRRASGEYTGELFFGEGSRLTVL.

The rearrangement links TRBV6-6 to TRBJ1-2; no definite D call. Trimming stripped 7 bases from V and 2 bases from J, with 17 bases between. This CDR3 is 15 amino acids long. Germline values: CDR1 MNHNY, CDR2 SVGAGI (reference sequence). CDR3 amino acids: CASTLRERRNYGYTF. The CDR3 DNA reads TGTGCCAGCACCCTACGGGAACGGAGGAACTATGGCTACACCTTC.

This chain joins TRBV4-1 and TRBJ1-1, with D unclear. Germline V gives CDR1 MGHRA, CDR2 YSYEKL. The CDR3 runs 15 residues. The ends were cut back, 1 base at V and 6 bases at J, with 15 bases in the middle. The DNA for the CDR3 is TGCGCCAGCAGCCAAGGTCGACAAATGGATGCTGAAGCTTTCTTT. Its translation: CASSQGRQMDAEAFF.

This clonotype came up a few times. The chain uses TRBV6-6 and TRBJ2-2; D possibly corresponds to TRBD1 (6 bases). V lost 10 bases and J lost 1, with 10 bases in between. CDR3 length equals 13 residues. Germline values: CDR1 MNHNY, CDR2 SVGAGI (reference sequence). The CDR3 reads CANRDLNTGELFF. As DNA, the CDR3 is TGTGCCAACAGGGACCTGAACACCGGGGAGCTGTTTTTT.

This clonotype was detected a few times. The chain combines TRBV27 with TRBJ1-5; no definite D call. The CDR3 totals 11 residues. The germline gives CDR1 MNHEY, CDR2 SMNVEV (reference sequence). Trimming removed 9 bases from V and 3 bases from J, with 6 bases in between. DNA for the CDR3: TGTGCCAGTAGACCCAATCAGCCCCAGCATTTT. It specifies CASRPNQPQHF.

A few counts support this clonotype. This chain links TRBV4-3 with TRBJ2-5, with unresolved D. The V end lost 3 bases, the J end lost 0 bases, and 11 bases lay between the germline ends. The CDR3 is 15 residues long. Germline V gene data show CDR1 as LGHNA and CDR2 as YSLEER. CDR3 residues: CASSHPTSYQETQYF. Written as DNA, the CDR3 is TGCGCCAGCAGCCACCCCACTTCGTACCAAGAGACCCAGTACTTC.